This TCR beta chain is from a study of OX40 agonist ivuxolimab in advanced cancers. Data came from immunoSEQ multiplex PCR; TCRdb stores just in-frame clones and leaves some out. The table includes about 60,000 clones, around 90% detected once. V was shortened by 3 bases and J by 3 bases, with 8 bases between the two germline ends. This CDR3 spans 14 amino acids. Germline V lookup: CDR1 MNHEY, CDR2 SMNVEV (reference sequence). This TCR came from an adult with an advanced solid tumor such as melanoma, head and neck, liver or kidney cancer. V gene TRBV27 combines with J gene TRBJ1-4; weak D call: TRBD1 (5 bases). The sample consisted of CD4+ or CD8+ T cells sorted from blood, taken in a trial of the OX40 agonist ivuxolimab. CDR3: CASSFWGPNEKLFF. For the CDR3, the DNA is TGTGCCAGCAGTTTTTGGGGACCTAATGAAAAACTGTTTTTT. The variable domain in full, completed from reference TRBV27 and TRBJ1-4, reads EAQVTQNPRYLITVTGKKLTVTCSQNMNHEYMSWYRQDPGLGLRQIYYSMNVEVTDKGDVPEGYKVSRKEKRNFPLILESPSPNQTSLYFCASSFWGPNEKLFFGSGTQLSVL.